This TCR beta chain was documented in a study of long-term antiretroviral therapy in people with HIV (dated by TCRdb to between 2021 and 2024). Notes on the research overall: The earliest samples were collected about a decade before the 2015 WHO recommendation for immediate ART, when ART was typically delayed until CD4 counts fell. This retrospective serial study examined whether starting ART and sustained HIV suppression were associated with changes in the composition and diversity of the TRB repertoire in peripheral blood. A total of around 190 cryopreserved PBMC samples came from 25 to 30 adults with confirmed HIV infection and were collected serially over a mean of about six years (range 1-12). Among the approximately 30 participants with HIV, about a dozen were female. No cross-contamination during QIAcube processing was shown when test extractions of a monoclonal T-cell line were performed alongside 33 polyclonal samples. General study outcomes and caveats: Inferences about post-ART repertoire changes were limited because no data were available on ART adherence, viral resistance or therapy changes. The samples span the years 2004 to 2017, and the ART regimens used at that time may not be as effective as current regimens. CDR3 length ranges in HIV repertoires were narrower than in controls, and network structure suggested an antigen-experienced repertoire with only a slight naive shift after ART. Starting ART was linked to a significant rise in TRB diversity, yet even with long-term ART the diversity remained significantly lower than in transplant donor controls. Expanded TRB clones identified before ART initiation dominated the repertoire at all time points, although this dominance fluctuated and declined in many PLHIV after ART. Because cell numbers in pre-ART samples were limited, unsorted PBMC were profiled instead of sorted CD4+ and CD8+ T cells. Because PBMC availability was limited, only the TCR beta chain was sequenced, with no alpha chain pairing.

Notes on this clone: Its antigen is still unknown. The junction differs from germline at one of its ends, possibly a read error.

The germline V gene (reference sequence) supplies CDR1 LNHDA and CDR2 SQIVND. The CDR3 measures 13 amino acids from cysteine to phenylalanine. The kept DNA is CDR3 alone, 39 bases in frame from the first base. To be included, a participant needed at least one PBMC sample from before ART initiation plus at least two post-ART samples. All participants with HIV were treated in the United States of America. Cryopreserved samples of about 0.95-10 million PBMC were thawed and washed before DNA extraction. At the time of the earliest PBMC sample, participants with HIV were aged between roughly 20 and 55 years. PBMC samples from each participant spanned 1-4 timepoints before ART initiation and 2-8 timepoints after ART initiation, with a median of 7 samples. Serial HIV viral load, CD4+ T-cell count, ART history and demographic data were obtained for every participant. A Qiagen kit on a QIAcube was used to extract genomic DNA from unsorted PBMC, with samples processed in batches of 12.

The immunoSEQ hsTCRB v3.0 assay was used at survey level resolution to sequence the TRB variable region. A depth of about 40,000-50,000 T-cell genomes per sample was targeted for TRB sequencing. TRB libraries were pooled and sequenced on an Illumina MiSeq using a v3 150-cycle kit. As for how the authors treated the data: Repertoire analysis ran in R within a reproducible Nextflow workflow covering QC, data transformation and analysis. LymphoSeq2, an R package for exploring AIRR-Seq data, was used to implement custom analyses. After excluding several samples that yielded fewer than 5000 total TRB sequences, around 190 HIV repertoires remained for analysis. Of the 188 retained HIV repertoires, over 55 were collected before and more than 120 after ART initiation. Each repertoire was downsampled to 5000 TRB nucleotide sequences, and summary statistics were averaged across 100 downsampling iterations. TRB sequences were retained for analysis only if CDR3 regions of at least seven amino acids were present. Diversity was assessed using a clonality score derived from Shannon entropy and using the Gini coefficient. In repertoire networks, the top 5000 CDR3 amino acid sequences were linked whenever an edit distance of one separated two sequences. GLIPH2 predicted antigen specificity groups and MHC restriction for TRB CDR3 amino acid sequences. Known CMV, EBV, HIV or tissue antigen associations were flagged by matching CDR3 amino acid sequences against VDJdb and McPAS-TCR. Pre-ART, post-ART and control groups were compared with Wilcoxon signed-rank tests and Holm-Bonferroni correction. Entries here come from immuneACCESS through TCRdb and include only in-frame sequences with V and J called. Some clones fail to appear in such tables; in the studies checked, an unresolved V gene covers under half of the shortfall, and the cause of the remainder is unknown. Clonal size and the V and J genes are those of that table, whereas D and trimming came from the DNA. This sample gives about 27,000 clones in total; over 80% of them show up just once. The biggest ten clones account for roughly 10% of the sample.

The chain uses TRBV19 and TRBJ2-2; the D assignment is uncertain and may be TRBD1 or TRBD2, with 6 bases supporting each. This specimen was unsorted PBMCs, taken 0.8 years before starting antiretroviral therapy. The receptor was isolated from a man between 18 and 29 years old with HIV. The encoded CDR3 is CASRIGGTGELFF. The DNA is TGTGCCAGTAGAATAGGGGGGACCGGGGAGCTGTTTTTT. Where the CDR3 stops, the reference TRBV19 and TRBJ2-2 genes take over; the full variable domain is DGGITQSPKYLFRKEGQNVTLSCEQNLNHDAMYWYRQDPGQGLRLIYYSQIVNDFQKGDIAEGYSVSREKKESFPLTVTSAQKNPTAFYLCASRIGGTGELFFGEGSRLTVL.